This T cell receptor (beta chain) was sequenced during a study of cytomegalovirus exposure and HLA in healthy donors. PCR involved 60 Vbeta and 13 Jbeta primers. Repertoires were generated with immunoSEQ multiplex PCR, while TCRdb's copy carries only in-frame clones and drops some. Here the sample spans 100,000 to 150,000 clones, around 8.5% being singletons. Study outcomes and limitations: Most observed TCR sequences were rare, whereas some public TCRs were detected in many donors. 164 TCR beta chains were listed as cytomegalovirus-associated. Several of the most significant clusters appeared linked to common viral pathogens, based on a later analysis. A link between a missense DCLRE1C variant and TCR beta V- and J-gene trimming emerged from a later analysis.

A few counts support this clone. Antigen unknown. Sequencing input: PBMCs. The source of this sequence is a man aged 35 to 55 in good health and CMV-seronegative.

Written as DNA, the CDR3 is TGTGCCAGCAGCCGAACAGGGGGTGCAGAGACCCAGTACTTC. Translation: CASSRTGGAETQYF. The chain links TRBV7-9 to TRBJ2-5; TRBD1 matches 8 bases. CDR3 length: 14 amino acids. CDR1 SEHNR and CDR2 FQNEAQ come from the germline V gene (reference sequence). V was clipped by 5 bases and J by 4 bases; unmatched bases: 6.